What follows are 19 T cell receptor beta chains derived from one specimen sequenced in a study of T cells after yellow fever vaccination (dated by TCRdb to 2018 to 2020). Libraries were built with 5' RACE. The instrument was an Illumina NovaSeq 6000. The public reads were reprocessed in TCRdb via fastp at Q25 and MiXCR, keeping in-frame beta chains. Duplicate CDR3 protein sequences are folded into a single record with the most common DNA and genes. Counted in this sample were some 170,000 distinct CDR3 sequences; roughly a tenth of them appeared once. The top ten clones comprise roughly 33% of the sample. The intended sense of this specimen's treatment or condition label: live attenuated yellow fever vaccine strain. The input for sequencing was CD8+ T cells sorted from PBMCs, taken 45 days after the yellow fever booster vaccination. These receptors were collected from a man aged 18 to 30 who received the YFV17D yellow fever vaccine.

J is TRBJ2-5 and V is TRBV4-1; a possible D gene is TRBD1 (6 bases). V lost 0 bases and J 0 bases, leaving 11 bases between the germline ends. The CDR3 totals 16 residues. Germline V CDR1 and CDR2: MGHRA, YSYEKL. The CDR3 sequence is CASSQEPGQYQETQYF. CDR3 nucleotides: TGCGCCAGCAGCCAAGAGCCCGGACAGTACCAAGAGACCCAGTACTTC.

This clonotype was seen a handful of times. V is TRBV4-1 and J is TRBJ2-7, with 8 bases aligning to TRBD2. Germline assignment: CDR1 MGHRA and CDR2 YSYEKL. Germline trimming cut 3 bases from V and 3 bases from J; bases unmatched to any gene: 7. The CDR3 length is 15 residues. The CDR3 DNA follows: TGCGCCAGCAGCCAGGCGGCCGGGACTAGCTACGAGCAGTACTTC. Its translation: CASSQAAGTSYEQYF.

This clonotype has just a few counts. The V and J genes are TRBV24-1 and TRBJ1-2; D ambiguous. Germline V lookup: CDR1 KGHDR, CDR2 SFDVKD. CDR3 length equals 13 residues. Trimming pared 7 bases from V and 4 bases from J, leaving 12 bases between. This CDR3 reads CATSGGGLYGYTF. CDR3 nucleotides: TGTGCCACCAGCGGTGGAGGACTCTATGGCTACACCTTC.

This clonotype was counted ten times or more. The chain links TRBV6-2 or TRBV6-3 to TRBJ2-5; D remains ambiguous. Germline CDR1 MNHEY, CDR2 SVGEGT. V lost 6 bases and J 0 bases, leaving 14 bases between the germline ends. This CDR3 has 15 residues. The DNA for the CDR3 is TGTGCCAGCAGCTCCGGGCAAACAGACCAAGAGACCCAGTACTTC. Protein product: CASSSGQTDQETQYF.

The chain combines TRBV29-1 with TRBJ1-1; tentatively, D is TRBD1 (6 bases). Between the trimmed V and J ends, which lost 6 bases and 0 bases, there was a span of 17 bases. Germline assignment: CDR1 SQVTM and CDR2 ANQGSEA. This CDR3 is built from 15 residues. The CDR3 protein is CSVIPQGGVNTEAFF. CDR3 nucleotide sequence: TGCAGCGTAATACCACAGGGAGGCGTGAACACTGAAGCTTTCTTT.

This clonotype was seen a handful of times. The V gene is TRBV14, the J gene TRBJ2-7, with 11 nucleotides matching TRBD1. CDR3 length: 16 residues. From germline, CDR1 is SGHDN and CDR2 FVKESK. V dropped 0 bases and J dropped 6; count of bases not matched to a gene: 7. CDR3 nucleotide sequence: TGTGCCAGCAGCCAAGATGTCGGACAGGGGGCGTTCGAGCAGTACTTC. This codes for CASSQDVGQGAFEQYF.

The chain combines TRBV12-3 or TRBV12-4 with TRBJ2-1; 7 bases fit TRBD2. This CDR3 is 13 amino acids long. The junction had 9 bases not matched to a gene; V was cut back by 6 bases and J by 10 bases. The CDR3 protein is CASRPPQREEQFF. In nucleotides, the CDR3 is TGTGCCAGCAGGCCCCCCCAGCGGGAAGAGCAGTTCTTC.

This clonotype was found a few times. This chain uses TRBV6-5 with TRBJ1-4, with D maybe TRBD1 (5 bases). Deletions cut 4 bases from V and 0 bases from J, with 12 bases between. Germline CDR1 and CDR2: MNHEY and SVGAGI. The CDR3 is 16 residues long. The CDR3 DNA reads TGTGCCAGCAGTTCGACAGACACGCCAACTAATGAAAAACTGTTTTTT. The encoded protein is CASSSTDTPTNEKLFF.

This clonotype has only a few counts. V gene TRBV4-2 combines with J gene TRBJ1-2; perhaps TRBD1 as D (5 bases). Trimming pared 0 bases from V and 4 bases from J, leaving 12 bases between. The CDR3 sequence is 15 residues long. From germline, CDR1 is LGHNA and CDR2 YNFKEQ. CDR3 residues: CASSQESDNIYGYTF. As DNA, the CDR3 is TGTGCCAGCAGCCAAGAGTCGGACAACATCTATGGCTACACCTTC.

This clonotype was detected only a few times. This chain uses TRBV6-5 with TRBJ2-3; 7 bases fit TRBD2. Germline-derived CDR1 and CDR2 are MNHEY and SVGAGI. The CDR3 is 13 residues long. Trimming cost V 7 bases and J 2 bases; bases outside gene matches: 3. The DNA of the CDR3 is TGTGCCAGCAATAGCGGGCTCACAGATACGCAGTATTTT. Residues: CASNSGLTDTQYF.

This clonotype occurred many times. CDR3 sequence: CASSLNGGLGNYGYTF. The CDR3 coding sequence is TGTGCCAGCTCTCTTAACGGGGGGCTGGGGAACTATGGCTACACCTTC. The rearrangement joins TRBV18 to TRBJ1-2, with D tentatively TRBD1 (6 bases). The CDR3 is made up of 16 amino acids. Trimming stripped 6 bases from V and 2 bases from J, with 19 bases between. The germline V gene encodes CDR1 KGHSH and CDR2 LQKENI.

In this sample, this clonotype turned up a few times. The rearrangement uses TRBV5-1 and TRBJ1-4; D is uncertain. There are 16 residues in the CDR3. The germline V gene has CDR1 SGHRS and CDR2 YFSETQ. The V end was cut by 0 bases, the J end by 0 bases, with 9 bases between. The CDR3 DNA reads TGCGCCAGCAGCTTGGGTAATCAAGCAACTAATGAAAAACTGTTTTTT. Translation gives CASSLGNQATNEKLFF.

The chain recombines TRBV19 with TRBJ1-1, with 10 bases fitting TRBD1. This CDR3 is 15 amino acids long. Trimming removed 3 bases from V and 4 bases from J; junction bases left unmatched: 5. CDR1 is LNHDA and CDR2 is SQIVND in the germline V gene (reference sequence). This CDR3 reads CASSIGTGVITEAFF. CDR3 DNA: TGTGCCAGTAGTATCGGGACAGGGGTGATCACTGAAGCTTTCTTT.

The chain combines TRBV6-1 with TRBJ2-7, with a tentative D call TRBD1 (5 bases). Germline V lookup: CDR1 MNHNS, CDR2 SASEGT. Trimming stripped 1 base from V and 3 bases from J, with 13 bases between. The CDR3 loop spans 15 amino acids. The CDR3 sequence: CASSEGTGHRYEQYV. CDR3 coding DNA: TGTGCCAGCAGTGAAGGGACCGGACACCGCTACGAGCAGTACGTC.

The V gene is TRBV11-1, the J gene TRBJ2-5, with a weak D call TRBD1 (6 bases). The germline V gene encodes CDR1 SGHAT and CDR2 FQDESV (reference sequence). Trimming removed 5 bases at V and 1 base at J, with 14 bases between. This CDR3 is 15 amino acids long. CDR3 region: CASSLLDRLQETQYF. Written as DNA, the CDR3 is TGTGCCAGCAGCCTGCTGGACAGACTCCAAGAGACCCAGTACTTC.

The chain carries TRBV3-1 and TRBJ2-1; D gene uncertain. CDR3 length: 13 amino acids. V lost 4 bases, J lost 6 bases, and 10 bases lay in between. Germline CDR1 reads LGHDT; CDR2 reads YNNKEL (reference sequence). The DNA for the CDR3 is TGTGCCAGCAGCCTAGGAATAGTCAATGAGCAGTTCTTC. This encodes CASSLGIVNEQFF.

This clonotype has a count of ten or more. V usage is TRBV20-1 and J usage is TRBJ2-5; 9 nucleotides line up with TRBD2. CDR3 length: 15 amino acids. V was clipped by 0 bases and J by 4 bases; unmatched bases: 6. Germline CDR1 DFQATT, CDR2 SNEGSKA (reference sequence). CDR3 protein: CSARDTRLAAETQYF. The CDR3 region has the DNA TGCAGTGCTAGAGATACGAGACTAGCGGCAGAGACCCAGTACTTC.

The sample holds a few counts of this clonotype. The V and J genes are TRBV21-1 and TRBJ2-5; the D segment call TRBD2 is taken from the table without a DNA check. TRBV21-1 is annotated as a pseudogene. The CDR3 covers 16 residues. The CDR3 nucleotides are TGTGCCAGCAGCAAAGCCCTACTAGCGGAGGGCGAGACCCAGTACTTC. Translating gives CASSKALLAEGETQYF.

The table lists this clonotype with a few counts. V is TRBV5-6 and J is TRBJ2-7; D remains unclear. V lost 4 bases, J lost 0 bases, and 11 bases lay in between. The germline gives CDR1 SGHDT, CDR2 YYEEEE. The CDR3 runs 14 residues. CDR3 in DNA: TGTGCCAGCAGCCTCGGACGGAGCTCCTACGAGCAGTACTTC. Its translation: CASSLGRSSYEQYF.